This TCR beta chain was sequenced in a study of blood T cell repertoires in COVID-19 (TCRdb year 2020). General notes on the study: Collaborator samples came from the United States, Italy and Spain and covered acute and convalescent phases of COVID-19. The material from the prospective study consisted of cDNA or gDNA derived from T cells, B-cell-depleted T cells, or PBMCs. Deeply sampled blood TCRbeta repertoires from subjects exposed to, actively infected with, or recovered from COVID-19 were included in the dataset. The repertoires were released in a freely available public database intended as a resource for research on the immune response to SARS-CoV-2. The samples were drawn from two sources: the first 160 participants of the ongoing ImmuneRACE study, and 950 to 1,500 subjects contributed by 6 global collaborators. Sample metadata almost always included a de-identified subject ID, COVID-19 status, age in years and sex. Where HLA class I and class II types were available, the types were taken from metadata supplied by the sample provider, not from assay-based typing.

As concerns this clone: It lacks a known antigen. Base qualities are not provided; no much larger clone lies one nucleotide away.

The collaborating institutions used their own protocols to collect whole blood in K2EDTA tubes. Collaborator samples were shipped for TCRbeta analysis as frozen whole blood, isolated PBMCs, or DNA extracted from either sample type. The paper's findings and limits, for the study overall: The amount of clinical and demographic metadata varied by source and participant and was provided uncurated.

TCRbeta CDR3 regions were amplified from genomic DNA by means of the immunoSEQ Assay, a bias-controlled multiplex PCR. On the authors' methods: The number of nucleated cells in each sample was estimated from the amplification of reference gene primers within the assay. To quantify the absolute abundance of each unique TCRbeta CDR3 rearrangement, sequence reads were collapsed and filtered. For each sample, productive Simpson clonality was calculated as the square root of Simpson's diversity index over productive rearrangements. TCRdb re-hosts the immuneACCESS table, in-frame sequences only. Its copies lack some clones; in the studies checked, an unresolved V gene accounts for under half of them, and the cause for the rest is not known. The V and J calls and clone size are taken from that table; D and trimming were inferred from the DNA. This sample has roughly 150,000 clones in its table, and around 82% of those were observed once. The top ten clones comprise roughly a tenth of the sample.

V sheds 2 bases and J sheds 6 bases, leaving 7 bases between their ends. The CDR3 goes from the cysteine to the phenylalanine over 13 residues. The DNA shown is the 39-base CDR3, in frame from base 1. The sequence links TRBV12-3 or TRBV12-4 to TRBJ2-2; TRBD2 is a weak D gene call, 5 bases matching. Sequenced input: peripheral blood. This TCR derives from a woman over 75 with active or convalescent COVID-19. CDR3 sequence: CASSLLEAGELFF. DNA sequence: TGTGCCAGCAGTTTATTGGAGGCCGGGGAGCTGTTTTTT.